The 2 T cell receptor beta chains listed next were all sequenced from one sample in a study of T cells in Graves' hyperthyroidism and ophthalmopathy. RNA transcripts provided the source from which TCR beta CDR3 regions were amplified. The HTBI primer set was used in a first-round RT-PCR of the TCR CDR3. TCRdb recomputed calls from the multiplex PCR reads with MiXCR, one row per CDR3 protein. The sample contains 250,000 to 300,000 distinct CDR3 sequences, about 14% of which appear only once. Specimen: blood. These receptor sequences come from a woman aged 30 to 39 with Graves' hyperthyroidism that later progressed to Graves' ophthalmopathy.

This clonotype was detected many times. The CDR3 DNA is TGTGCCAGCAAAAAAGCCGGGACAGCGAACACTGAAGCTTTCTTT. The encoded protein is CASKKAGTANTEAFF. The chain carries TRBV12-3 or TRBV12-4 and TRBJ1-1; TRBD1 matches at 7 bases. The CDR3 spans 15 residues. The V and J ends lost 7 bases and 1 base, in that order; junction bases with no gene match: 9.

The sample holds a few counts of this clonotype. This chain connects TRBV20-1 to TRBJ2-1, with D possibly TRBD2 on 5 matching bases. Looked up from germline, CDR1 is DFQATT and CDR2 is SNEGSKA (reference sequence). Trimming removed 0 bases at V and 1 base at J, with 10 bases between. CDR3 length: 15 amino acids. CDR3 nucleotides: TGCAGTGCTAGAGATCACAGCGGATCCTACAATGAGCAGTTCTTC. This sequence encodes CSARDHSGSYNEQFF.